The next 12 T cell receptor beta chains were all read from a single sample in a study of blood T cell repertoires in COVID-19. The repertoire was sequenced with immunoSEQ multiplex PCR; TCRdb's copy has only in-frame clones and lacks some. In the table there are about 320,000 clones, 90% of which are singletons. The sequencing sample was made of PBMCs or T cells enriched from blood (not recorded which). Receptors were obtained from a woman in her 30s who had been exposed to COVID-19.

This clone was detected only once. The V gene is TRBV7-9, the J gene TRBJ2-2, with 14 bases identical to TRBD2. This CDR3 spans 13 amino acids. Losses at the gene ends were 4 bases for V and 15 bases for J; bases not matched to a gene: 4. CDR1 and CDR2 (germline): SEHNR, FQNEAQ (reference sequence). CDR3 bases: TGTGCCAGCAGCTCGGGACTAGCGGGGGCCATGTTTTTT. Its protein is CASSSGLAGAMFF.

V is TRBV4-3 and J is TRBJ1-1; D unclear. Germline CDR1 reads LGHNA; CDR2 reads YSLEER. Trimming shortened V by 3 bases and J by 7 bases, and 18 bases separated the two germline ends. The CDR3 is 15 residues long. CDR3: CASSQSSLEADEAFF. Written as DNA, the CDR3 is TGCGCCAGCAGCCAGAGCTCTCTTGAGGCGGATGAAGCTTTCTTT.

This chain links TRBV11-2 with TRBJ1-1, with 8 bases identical to TRBD1. V lost 5 bases to trimming and J lost 1 base; unmatched junction nucleotides: 12. Per germline, CDR1 SGHAT and CDR2 FQNNGV. The CDR3 consists of 17 residues. The DNA for the CDR3 is TGTGCCAGCAGCAAGCGATTGAAGACAGGGGAGAACACTGAAGCTTTCTTT. It specifies CASSKRLKTGENTEAFF. The variable domain in full, with the rest retrieved from reference TRBV11-2 and TRBJ1-1, is EAGVAQSPRYKIIEKRQSVAFWCNPISGHATLYWYQQILGQGPKLLIQFQNNGVVDDSQLPKDRFSAERLKGVDSTLKIQPAKLEDSAVYLCASSKRLKTGENTEAFFGQGTRLTVV.

The chain has TRBV29-1 and TRBJ1-6, with TRBD1 identical over 9 bases. V lost 4 bases, J lost 10 bases, and 5 bases stayed unmatched. Germline CDR1 SQVTM, CDR2 ANQGSEA. This CDR3 spans 13 amino acids. The CDR3: CSVGTGVDSPLHF. DNA of the CDR3: TGCAGCGTTGGGACAGGGGTGGACTCACCCCTCCACTTT.

This rearrangement joins TRBV4-2 to TRBJ2-7; D is unresolved. Trimming cost V 0 bases and J 3 bases, with 9 bases left between them. Germline CDR1 and CDR2: LGHNA and YNFKEQ. This CDR3 has 14 residues. CDR3 coding DNA: TGTGCCAGCAGCCAAGAGGCCAGGAACTACGAGCAGTACTTC. Amino acid sequence: CASSQEARNYEQYF.

The CDR3, as DNA: TGTGCCAGCATTGAAGCACCCTCTGGAAACACCATATATTTT. Translating it yields CASIEAPSGNTIYF. The V call is TRBV21-1, the J call TRBJ1-3. TRBV21-1 is classified as a pseudogene. The CDR3 runs 14 residues.

The rearrangement joins TRBV24-1 to TRBJ2-6; the match to TRBD1 covers 7 bases. Germline CDR1 and CDR2: KGHDR and SFDVKD. V lost 3 bases and J lost 2; bases outside the gene matches: 6. The CDR3 is made up of 17 amino acids. Written as DNA, the CDR3 is TGTGCCACCAGTGATGACAGGGTCTGGCCTGGGGCCAACGTCCTGACTTTC. This gives the protein CATSDDRVWPGANVLTF.

The rearrangement uses TRBV7-2 and TRBJ1-1; D gene uncertain. Looked up from germline, CDR1 is SGHTA and CDR2 is FQGNSA. V lost 2 bases and J 3 bases, leaving 7 bases between the germline ends. The CDR3 runs to 13 residues. Here the CDR3 DNA reads TGTGCCAGCAGCTTATCAGTGGACACTGAAGCTTTCTTT. This gives the protein CASSLSVDTEAFF.

The rearrangement uses TRBV2 and TRBJ2-1; TRBD1 matches 7 bases. Germline V lookup: CDR1 SNHLY, CDR2 FYNNEI. The CDR3 contains 15 residues. V lost 4 bases to trimming and J lost 2 bases; unmatched junction nucleotides: 5. This chain's CDR3 is CASSAGQATYNEQFF. The CDR3 DNA reads TGTGCCAGCAGTGCCGGACAGGCGACCTACAATGAGCAGTTCTTC.

V and J are TRBV21-1 and TRBJ1-1; the table's D gene call, TRBD1, was not cross checked with the DNA. TRBV21-1 is listed as a pseudogene. CDR3 length: 22 residues. The CDR3 nucleotides are TGTGCCAGCAAAACTCCAAATTGTCGGCACAGGGGGCGCTTGTGGTCGAACACTGAAGCTTTCTTT. Amino acids: CASKTPNCRHRGRLWSNTEAFF.

The chain recombines TRBV30 with TRBJ1-5; no clear D. Trimming left V 2 bases short and J 7 bases short, with 18 bases between. Germline lookup yields CDR1 GTSNPN and CDR2 SVGIG (reference sequence). This CDR3 region has 15 residues. The CDR3 here is CAWSSLAIFNQPQHF. DNA of the CDR3: TGTGCCTGGAGTTCGTTGGCAATCTTCAACCAGCCCCAGCATTTT.

This chain joins TRBV6-1 and TRBJ1-2, with D maybe TRBD1 (6 bases). CDR3 length: 13 amino acids. The germline V gene encodes CDR1 MNHNS and CDR2 SASEGT. Trimming pared 2 bases from V and 4 bases from J, leaving 8 bases between. The CDR3 DNA reads TGTGCCAGCAGTGAACTGGGGGCCTATGGCTACACCTTC. Translating gives CASSELGAYGYTF.